Each of the 18 T cell receptor beta chains below was sequenced from the same sample in a study of T cells in Graves' hyperthyroidism and ophthalmopathy. Amplified TCR beta CDR3 regions derived from RNA transcripts. HTBI primers were the set used in a first-round RT-PCR of the TCR CDR3. TCRdb called the multiplex PCR reads again in MiXCR, with one record for every CDR3 protein. The sample shows 550,000 to 700,000 distinct CDR3 sequences, roughly 15% of them seen only once. Source material: blood. The source is a woman aged 40 to 50 with Graves' ophthalmopathy.

The chain links TRBV27 to TRBJ1-2; tentative D call: TRBD1 (6 bases). The CDR3 consists of 14 residues. Germline V CDR1 and CDR2: MNHEY, SMNVEV (reference sequence). V lost 1 base, J lost 4 bases, and 10 bases lay in between. The CDR3 DNA is TGTGCCAGCAGTTTATTTGGGGACACCTATGGCTACACCTTC. Residues: CASSLFGDTYGYTF.

This clonotype was seen at least ten times. The gene calls are TRBV6-1 and TRBJ2-7, with 8 nucleotides matching TRBD2. Germline V gene data show CDR1 as MNHNS and CDR2 as SASEGT. V dropped 8 bases and J dropped 2; count of bases not matched to a gene: 14. This CDR3 is built from 16 residues. CDR3 region: CASGQREHFLTYEQYF. CDR3 sequence (DNA): TGTGCCAGCGGGCAGCGGGAGCACTTCCTCACCTACGAGCAGTACTTC.

V gene TRBV14 combines with J gene TRBJ2-5; 9 bases fit TRBD2. This CDR3 region has 17 residues. V lost 0 bases to trimming and J lost 6 bases; unmatched junction nucleotides: 11. Germline V CDR1 and CDR2: SGHDN, FVKESK. The CDR3 DNA follows: TGTGCCAGCAGCCAAGATTGGTTGCGGGAGGGTGTAAAGACCCAGTACTTC. Translating gives CASSQDWLREGVKTQYF.

This clonotype was seen a handful of times. The chain couples TRBV20-1 to TRBJ1-5; 8 bases map to TRBD1. This CDR3 has 15 residues. CDR1 is DFQATT and CDR2 is SNEGSKA in the germline V gene (reference sequence). Unmatched junction bases numbered 11, after V lost 3 bases and J lost 7 bases. The CDR3 is CSARDQTGDGQPQHF. CDR3 bases: TGCAGTGCTAGGGACCAGACAGGGGACGGACAGCCCCAGCATTTT.

This clonotype came up many times. The chain carries TRBV11-2 and TRBJ1-1; perhaps TRBD1 as D (5 bases). With 0 bases removed from V and 2 bases from J, the gap between germline ends came to 13 bases. Germline assignment: CDR1 SGHAT and CDR2 FQNNGV. The CDR3 has 16 amino acids. DNA of the CDR3: TGTGCCAGCAGCTTAGATACAACGGGACTTAACACTGAAGCTTTCTTT. It encodes CASSLDTTGLNTEAFF.

The chain uses TRBV14 and TRBJ2-5; 7 bases are a match to TRBD2. The V and J ends lost 6 bases and 3 bases, in that order; junction bases with no gene match: 13. Germline lookup yields CDR1 SGHDN and CDR2 FVKESK. The CDR3 loop spans 16 amino acids. The CDR3 loop reads CASSFVDPGGKETQYF. In nucleotides, the CDR3 is TGTGCCAGCAGTTTTGTGGATCCGGGAGGAAAAGAGACCCAGTACTTC.

There are many counts of this clonotype. The J gene is TRBJ1-1, the V gene TRBV12-5; D possibly corresponds to TRBD1 (5 bases). This CDR3 comprises 18 residues. The ends were cut back, 3 bases at V and 0 bases at J, with 20 bases in the middle. Per germline, CDR1 LGHNT and CDR2 FRNRAP. Written as DNA, the CDR3 is TGTGCTAGTGGTTTTGTTCTGCAGGGAAAGGGAATGAACACTGAAGCTTTCTTT. This codes for CASGFVLQGKGMNTEAFF. The full variable domain, in which reference TRBV12-5 and TRBJ1-1 provide the parts outside the CDR3, is DARVTQTPRHKVTEMGQEVTMRCQPILGHNTVFWYRQTMMQGLELLAYFRNRAPLDDSGMPKDRFSAEMPDATLATLKIQPSEPRDSAVYFCASGFVLQGKGMNTEAFFGQGTRLTVV.

Turning to this clonotype: A much more abundant neighbour one base away suggests this may be a read error. The CDR3 does not end in the conserved phenylalanine or tryptophan, so this is likely a read error. The DNA of the CDR3 is TGCAGTGTCCCCAGCCCAGGGAACGGCTACACCCTC. It translates to CSVPSPGNGYTL. The J gene is TRBJ1-2, the V gene TRBV20-1; a possible D gene is TRBD1 (5 bases). The V end was cut by 7 bases, the J end by 8 bases, with 17 bases between. The germline V gene has CDR1 DFQATT and CDR2 SNEGSKA (reference sequence). This CDR3 contains 12 residues.

Ten or more counts support this clonotype. J is TRBJ1-5 and V is TRBV28; D not resolved. The CDR3 is 14 residues long. From germline, CDR1 is MDHEN and CDR2 SYDVKM. V was pared by 5 bases and J by 7 bases, with 15 bases between. The CDR3 here is CASSREPGQQPQHF. CDR3 DNA sequence: TGTGCCAGCAGTCGGGAACCGGGTCAACAGCCCCAGCATTTT.

This clonotype was observed at least ten times. The V and J genes are TRBV3-1 and TRBJ1-1; D unresolved. Germline loops: CDR1 LGHDT, CDR2 YNNKEL (reference sequence). The CDR3 totals 14 residues. V was clipped by 0 bases and J by 3 bases, with 8 bases between them. The DNA for the CDR3 is TGTGCCAGCAGCCAAGATCAACGATACACTGAAGCTTTCTTT. The encoded protein is CASSQDQRYTEAFF.

This clonotype was seen many times. The gene calls are TRBV28 and TRBJ1-1, with D tentatively TRBD1 (5 bases). Trimming took off 6 bases at V and 7 bases at J, with 15 bases between the two ends. Germline CDR1 is MDHEN and CDR2 is SYDVKM. The CDR3 covers 13 residues. The DNA for the CDR3 is TGTGCCAGCAGCCTACCAGGGACGTTTGAAGCTTTCTTT. This translates into CASSLPGTFEAFF.

This clonotype was seen at least ten times. Compared with germline, one end of the junction differs, possibly owing to a read error. The CDR3 region is CASSLGQDQPQHF. The CDR3 nucleotides read TGTGCCAGCAGCTTAGGGCAGGATCAGCCCCAACATTTT. This chain uses TRBV7-8 with TRBJ1-5; unclear D gene. The CDR3 is made up of 13 amino acids. From germline, CDR1 is SGHVS and CDR2 FQNEAQ.

The chain combines TRBV18 with TRBJ2-7; D may correspond to TRBD1 or TRBD2 (6 bases each). V gave up 3 bases and J gave up 7 bases, with 13 bases separating them. The CDR3 totals 13 residues. CDR1 and CDR2 (germline): KGHSH, LQKENI. Written as DNA, the CDR3 is TGTGCCAGCTCACCGGGGGGCGAGAGGGAGCAGTACTTC. This codes for CASSPGGEREQYF.

The chain employs TRBV12-3 or TRBV12-4 and TRBJ2-7, with 8 positions matching TRBD2. This CDR3 comprises 16 residues. The junction had 15 bases not matched to a gene; V was cut back by 6 bases and J by 5 bases. The CDR3 DNA follows: TGTGCCAGCAGCCCCCCTATAGGCGGGAGGTACAACGAGCAGTACTTC. This codes for CASSPPIGGRYNEQYF.

This clonotype was counted ten times or more. The J gene is TRBJ1-3, the V gene TRBV7-2; possibly TRBD1 for D (5 bases). The V gene's germline CDR1 is SGHTA and CDR2 FQGNSA. The CDR3 totals 15 residues. The germline V and J ends were trimmed by 5 bases and 0 bases, with 11 bases remaining between them. CDR3 sequence reads: CASSGRASSGNTIYF. The CDR3 nucleotides read TGTGCCAGCAGCGGCAGGGCTAGCTCTGGAAACACCATATATTTT.

Ten or more counts support this clonotype. V and J are TRBV7-2 and TRBJ2-7; a possible D gene is TRBD2 (6 bases). The CDR3 sequence is 14 residues long. V shed 1 base and J shed 3 bases, with 10 bases lying between them. Germline V gives CDR1 SGHTA, CDR2 FQGNSA. DNA of the CDR3: TGTGCCAGCAGCTTAGGGAGGAGGGTCTACGAGCAGTACTTC. This gives the protein CASSLGRRVYEQYF.

This clonotype showed up many times. This chain joins TRBV27 and TRBJ2-5; a weak D match, TRBD1 (6 bases). This CDR3 is built from 15 residues. Trimming took off 1 base at V and 2 bases at J, with 11 bases between the two ends. CDR1 and CDR2 from the germline V gene are MNHEY and SMNVEV (reference sequence). CDR3 bases: TGTGCCAGCAGTTTATGGGCAGGGGATCAAGAGACCCAGTACTTC. It translates to CASSLWAGDQETQYF.

This clonotype was detected many times. V and J are TRBV28 and TRBJ1-2; 7 nucleotides match TRBD1. CDR1 is MDHEN, CDR2 SYDVKM, per germline. This CDR3 is 16 amino acids long. The trim removed 8 bases at V and 0 bases at J, leaving 12 bases unmatched. The CDR3 bases are TGTGCCAGCCGCGGCGGGGTGGGACAGACTAACTATGGCTACACCTTC. It encodes CASRGGVGQTNYGYTF.